Below, 3 T cell receptor beta chains from the same sample are listed, as sequenced in a study of cytomegalovirus exposure and HLA in healthy donors. It was with 60 Vbeta and 13 Jbeta primers that the PCR ran. Generated by immunoSEQ multiplex PCR, the TCRdb table keeps only in-frame clones and is missing some. The data contain about 130,000 clones, 80% to 85% of them seen just once; the ten biggest clones take up approximately 1%. Sequences were obtained from PBMCs. These receptors came from a human donor in good health.

The J gene is TRBJ2-2, the V gene TRBV11-2; 7 nucleotides agree with TRBD1. CDR1 and CDR2 (germline): SGHAT, FQNNGV. The CDR3 runs to 15 residues. V trimming: 2 bases; J trimming: 7 bases; junction bases outside the gene matches: 7. The CDR3 DNA follows: TGTGCCAGCAGCTTAACACAGGGGCCAGACGGGGAGCTGTTTTTT. The encoded protein is CASSLTQGPDGELFF.

The chain combines TRBV7-6 with TRBJ1-1; 9 nucleotides line up with TRBD1. This CDR3 spans 15 amino acids. The germline V gene encodes CDR1 SGHVS and CDR2 FNYEAQ. J gave up 4 bases and V 1 base, and 4 bases lay outside the gene matches. CDR3 region: CASSLGDRDGTEAFF. The CDR3 DNA is TGTGCCAGCAGCTTAGGGGACAGGGATGGCACTGAAGCTTTCTTT.

DNA of the CDR3: TGTGCCAGCAGTTACTCCGGAGGAGATACGCAGTATTTT. Encoded protein: CASSYSGGDTQYF. V gene TRBV6-5 combines with J gene TRBJ2-3; D perhaps matches TRBD2 (5 bases). CDR3 size: 13 residues. The V gene's germline CDR1 is MNHEY and CDR2 SVGAGI. V lost 0 bases and J lost 5, with 6 bases in between.